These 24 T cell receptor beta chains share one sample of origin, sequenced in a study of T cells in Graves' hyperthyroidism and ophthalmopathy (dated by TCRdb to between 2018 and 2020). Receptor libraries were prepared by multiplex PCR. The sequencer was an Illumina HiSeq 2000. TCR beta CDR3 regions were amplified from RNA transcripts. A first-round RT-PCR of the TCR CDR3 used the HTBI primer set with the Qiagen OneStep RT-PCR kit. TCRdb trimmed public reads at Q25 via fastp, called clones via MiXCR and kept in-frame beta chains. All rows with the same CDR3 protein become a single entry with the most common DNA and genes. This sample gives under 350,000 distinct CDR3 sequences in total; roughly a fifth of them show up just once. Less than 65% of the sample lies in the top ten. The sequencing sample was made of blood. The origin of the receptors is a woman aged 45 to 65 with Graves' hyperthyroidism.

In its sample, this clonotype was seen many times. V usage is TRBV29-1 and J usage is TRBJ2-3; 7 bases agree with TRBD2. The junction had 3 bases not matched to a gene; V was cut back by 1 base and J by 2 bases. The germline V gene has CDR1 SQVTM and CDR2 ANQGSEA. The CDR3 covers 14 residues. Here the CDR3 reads CSVEGLAVTDTQYF. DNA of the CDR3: TGCAGCGTTGAAGGGCTAGCGGTCACAGATACGCAGTATTTT.

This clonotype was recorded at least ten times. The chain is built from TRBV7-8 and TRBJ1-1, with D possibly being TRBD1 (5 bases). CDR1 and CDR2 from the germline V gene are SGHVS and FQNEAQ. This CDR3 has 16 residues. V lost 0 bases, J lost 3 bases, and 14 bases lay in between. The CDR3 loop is CASSLAIRAVDTEAFF. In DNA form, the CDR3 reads TGTGCCAGCAGCTTAGCGATCAGGGCGGTCGACACTGAAGCTTTCTTT.

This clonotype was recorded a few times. The CDR3 DNA reads as TGTGCCAGCAGTTTAATACCCATCTCCTACAATGAGCAGTTCTTC. Its protein product is CASSLIPISYNEQFF. This chain joins TRBV27 and TRBJ2-1; D gene unclear. The V gene's germline CDR1 is MNHEY and CDR2 SMNVEV (reference sequence). Trimming cost V 2 bases and J 0 bases, with 8 bases left between them. The CDR3 runs 15 residues.

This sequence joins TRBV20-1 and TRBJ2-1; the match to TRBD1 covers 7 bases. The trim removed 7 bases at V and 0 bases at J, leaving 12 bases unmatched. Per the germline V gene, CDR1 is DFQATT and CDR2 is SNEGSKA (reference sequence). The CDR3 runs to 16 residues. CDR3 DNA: TGCAGTGGACTGGCGTTGGGACAGAACTCCTACAATGAGCAGTTCTTC. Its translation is CSGLALGQNSYNEQFF.

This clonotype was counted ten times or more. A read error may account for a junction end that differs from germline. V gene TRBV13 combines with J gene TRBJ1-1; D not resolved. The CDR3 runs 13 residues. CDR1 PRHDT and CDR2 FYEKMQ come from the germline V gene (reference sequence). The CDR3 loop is CASRLDTNTEAFF. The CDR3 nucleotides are TGTGCCAGCAGATTAGACACGAACACTGAAGCTTTCTTT.

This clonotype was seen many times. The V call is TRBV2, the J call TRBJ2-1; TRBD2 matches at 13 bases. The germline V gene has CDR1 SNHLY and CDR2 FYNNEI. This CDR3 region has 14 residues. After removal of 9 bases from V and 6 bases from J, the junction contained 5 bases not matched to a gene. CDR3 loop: CASGRTSGSNEQFF. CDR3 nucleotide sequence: TGTGCCAGTGGAAGGACTAGCGGGAGCAATGAGCAGTTCTTC.

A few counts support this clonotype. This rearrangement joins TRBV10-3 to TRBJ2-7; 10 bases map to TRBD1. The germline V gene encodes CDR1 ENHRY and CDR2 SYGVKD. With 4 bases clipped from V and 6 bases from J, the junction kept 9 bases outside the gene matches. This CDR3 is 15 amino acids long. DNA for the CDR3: TGTGCCATCAGTGTCTCCGGGACAGGGGTCGCCGAGCAGTACTTC. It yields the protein CAISVSGTGVAEQYF.

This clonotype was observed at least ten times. CDR3 coding DNA: TGTGCCATCAGTACTAGCGGCCTTAGCACAGATACGCAGTATTTT. It is translated as CAISTSGLSTDTQYF. The chain employs TRBV10-3 and TRBJ2-3, with 8 bases matching TRBD2. The CDR3 has 15 residues. Losses at the gene ends were 5 bases for V and 0 bases for J; bases not matched to a gene: 4. Per the germline V gene, CDR1 is ENHRY and CDR2 is SYGVKD.

The chain's CDR3 is CASSLGGGGDIQYF. The CDR3 coding sequence is TGTGCCAGCAGCTTAGGAGGCGGGGGTGACATTCAGTACTTC. The J gene is TRBJ2-4, the V gene TRBV7-9, with 7 positions matching TRBD2. After removal of 1 base from V and 8 bases from J, the junction contained 5 bases not matched to a gene. The length of the CDR3 is 14 residues. The germline gives CDR1 SEHNR, CDR2 FQNEAQ (reference sequence).

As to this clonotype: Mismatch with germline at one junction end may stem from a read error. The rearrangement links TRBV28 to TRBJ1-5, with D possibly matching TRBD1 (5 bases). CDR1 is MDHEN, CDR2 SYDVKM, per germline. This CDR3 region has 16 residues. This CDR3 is CASSSQGPLSNQPQQF. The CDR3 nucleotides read TGTGCCAGCAGTTCTCAGGGACCTCTTAGCAATCAGCCCCAGCAATTT.

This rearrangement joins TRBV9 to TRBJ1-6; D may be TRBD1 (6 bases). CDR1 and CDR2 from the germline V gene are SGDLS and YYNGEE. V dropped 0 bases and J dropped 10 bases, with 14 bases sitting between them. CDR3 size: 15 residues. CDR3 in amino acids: CASSVADRGGSPLHF. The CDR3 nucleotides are TGTGCCAGCAGCGTAGCCGACAGAGGGGGATCACCCCTCCACTTT.

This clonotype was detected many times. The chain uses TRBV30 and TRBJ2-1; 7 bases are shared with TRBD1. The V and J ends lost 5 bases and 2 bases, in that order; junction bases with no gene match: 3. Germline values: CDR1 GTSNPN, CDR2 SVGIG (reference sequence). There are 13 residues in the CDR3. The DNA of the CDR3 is TGTGCCTGGGTGGGGACAGCCTACAATGAGCAGTTCTTC. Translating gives CAWVGTAYNEQFF.

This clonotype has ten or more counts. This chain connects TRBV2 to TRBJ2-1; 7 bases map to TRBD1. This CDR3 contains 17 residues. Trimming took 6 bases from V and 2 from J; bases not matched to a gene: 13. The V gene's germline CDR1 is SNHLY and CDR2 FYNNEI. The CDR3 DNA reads TGTGCCAGCAGCGCTTACACGACAGGGTTAGCCTACAATGAGCAGTTCTTC. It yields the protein CASSAYTTGLAYNEQFF. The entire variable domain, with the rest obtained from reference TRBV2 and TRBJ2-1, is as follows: EPEVTQTPSHQVTQMGQEVILRCVPISNHLYFYWYRQILGQKVEFLVSFYNNEISEKSEIFDDQFSVERPDGSNFTLKIRSTKLEDSAMYFCASSAYTTGLAYNEQFFGPGTRLTVL.

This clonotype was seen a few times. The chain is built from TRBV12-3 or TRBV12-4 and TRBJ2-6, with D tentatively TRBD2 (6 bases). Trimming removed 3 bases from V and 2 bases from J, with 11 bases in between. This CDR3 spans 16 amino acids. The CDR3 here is CASSLNGGTGANVLTF. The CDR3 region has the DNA TGTGCCAGCAGTTTGAACGGAGGGACTGGGGCCAACGTCCTGACTTTC.

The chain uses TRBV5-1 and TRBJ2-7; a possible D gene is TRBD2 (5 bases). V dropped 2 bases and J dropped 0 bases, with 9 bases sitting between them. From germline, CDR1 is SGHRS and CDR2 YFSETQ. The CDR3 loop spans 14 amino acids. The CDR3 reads CASSFEGGSYEQYF. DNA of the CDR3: TGCGCCAGCAGCTTTGAGGGCGGCTCCTACGAGCAGTACTTC. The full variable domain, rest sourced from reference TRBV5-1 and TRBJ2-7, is KAGVTQTPRYLIKTRGQQVTLSCSPISGHRSVSWYQQTPGQGLQFLFEYFSETQRNKGNFPGRFSGRQFSNSRSEMNVSTLELGDSALYLCASSFEGGSYEQYFGPGTRLTVT.

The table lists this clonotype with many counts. The CDR3 nucleotides read TGTGCCAGCAGCTTAAATGTGGGAGAGCAGTACTTC. The encoded protein is CASSLNVGEQYF. The J gene is TRBJ2-7, the V gene TRBV7-9; D call uncertain. CDR3 length: 12 residues. V was shortened by 2 bases and J by 7 bases, with 9 bases between the two germline ends. CDR1 SEHNR and CDR2 FQNEAQ come from the germline V gene (reference sequence).

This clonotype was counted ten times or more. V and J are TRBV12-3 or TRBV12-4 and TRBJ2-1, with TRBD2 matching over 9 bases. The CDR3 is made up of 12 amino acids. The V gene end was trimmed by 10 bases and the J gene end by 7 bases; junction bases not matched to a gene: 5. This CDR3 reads CATLAGDNEQFF. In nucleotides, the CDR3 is TGTGCCACCTTAGCGGGAGATAATGAGCAGTTCTTC.

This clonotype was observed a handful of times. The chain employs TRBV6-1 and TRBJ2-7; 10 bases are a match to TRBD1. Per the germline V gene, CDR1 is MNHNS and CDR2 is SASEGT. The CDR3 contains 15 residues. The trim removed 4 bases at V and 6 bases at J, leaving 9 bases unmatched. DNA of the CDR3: TGTGCCAGCAGTGTAGAGACAGGGGGCTTGGGCGAGCAGTACTTC. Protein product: CASSVETGGLGEQYF.

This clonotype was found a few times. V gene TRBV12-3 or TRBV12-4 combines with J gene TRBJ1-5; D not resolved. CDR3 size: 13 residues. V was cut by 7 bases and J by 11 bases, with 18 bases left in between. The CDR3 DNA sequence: TGTGCCAGCACCCTTGGGGAGGTCCCCGCCCAGCATTTT. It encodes CASTLGEVPAQHF.

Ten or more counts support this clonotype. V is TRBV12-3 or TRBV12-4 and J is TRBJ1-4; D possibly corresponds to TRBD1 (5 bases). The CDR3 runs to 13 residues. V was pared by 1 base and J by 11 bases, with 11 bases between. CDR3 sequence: CASSLVGEEKLFF. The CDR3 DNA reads TGTGCCAGCAGTTTAGTAGGGGAGGAGAAACTGTTTTTT.

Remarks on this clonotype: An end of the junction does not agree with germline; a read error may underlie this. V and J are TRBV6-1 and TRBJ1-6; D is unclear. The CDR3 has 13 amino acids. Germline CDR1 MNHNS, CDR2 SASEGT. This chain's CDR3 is CAGSEGPDSPLHF. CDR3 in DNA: TGTGCCGGCAGTGAAGGCCCAGATTCACCCCTCCACTTT.

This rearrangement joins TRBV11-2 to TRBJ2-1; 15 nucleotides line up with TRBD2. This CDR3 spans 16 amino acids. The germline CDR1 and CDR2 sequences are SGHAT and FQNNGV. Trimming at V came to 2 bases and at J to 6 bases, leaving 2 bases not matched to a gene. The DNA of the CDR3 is TGTGCCAGCAGCTTACGGACTAGCGGGAGGGCCAATGAGCAGTTCTTC. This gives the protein CASSLRTSGRANEQFF.

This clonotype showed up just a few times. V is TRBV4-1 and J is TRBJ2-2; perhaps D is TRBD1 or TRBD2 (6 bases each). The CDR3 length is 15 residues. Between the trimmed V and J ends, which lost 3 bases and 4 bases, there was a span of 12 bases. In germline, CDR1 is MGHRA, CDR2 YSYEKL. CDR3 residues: CASSQLKGGTGELFF. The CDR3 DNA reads TGCGCCAGCAGCCAGTTAAAGGGGGGCACCGGGGAGCTGTTTTTT.

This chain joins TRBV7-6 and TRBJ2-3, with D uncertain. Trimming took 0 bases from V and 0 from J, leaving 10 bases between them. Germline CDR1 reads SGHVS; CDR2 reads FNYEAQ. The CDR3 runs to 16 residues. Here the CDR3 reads CASSLAGGASTDTQYF. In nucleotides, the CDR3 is TGTGCCAGCAGCTTAGCGGGCGGAGCTAGCACAGATACGCAGTATTTT.